This T cell receptor (beta chain) originates from a study of vaccination and CD4 T cells after COVID-19 (dated by TCRdb to about 2022). Regarding the study in general: SARS-CoV-2 positivity had been established in the convalescent patients by nasal swab PCR, and mild disease was recorded in about 9 of these patients and severe disease in one. In the convalescent cohort there were six males and four females, among whom were two Hispanic individuals, seven Caucasians, two Asians and one multiracial person. Each participant got two doses of either the Pfizer-BioNTech BNT162b2 vaccine (n=8) or the Moderna mRNA-1273 vaccine (n=2). Post-COVID blood samples from convalescent patients were collected a median of approximately 93 days after diagnosis, with a range of 35 to 161 days. Post-vaccine blood samples were collected a median of about 11 weeks after the second vaccine dose, ranging from about 14 to 241 days. A few convalescent patients gave samples both early after vaccination (day 14) and late after vaccination (days 161 to 241). In under twelve COVID-19 convalescent patients and a few infection-naive healthy vaccine recipients, researchers compared the spike-specific CD4+ TCR repertoire from before mRNA vaccination with the repertoire from after. What the research found in general, with its limitations: Of the vaccine-specific clones found in convalescent patients, nearly all (304 of 307) were mono-reactive for SARS-CoV-2 spike instead of being cross-reactive with common cold coronaviruses. The median number of SARS-CoV-2-reactive clonotypes rose from around 21 after infection to roughly 40 after vaccination, but the change was not significant. In convalescent patients, a median about 86% of post-vaccine SARS-CoV-2-reactive clones were detected only after vaccination, and vaccine-specific priming was suggested by this finding. The study included relatively few convalescent patients and did not analyze early timepoints after natural infection.

The receptor library was made with PCR. Instrument used: Illumina iSeq 100. The paper's processing steps were these. Non-productive sequences were removed, and CDR3s not starting with C, not ending with F or W, or shorter than 7 amino acids were discarded. Using R version 3.6.1, CDR3 homology was evaluated through Levenshtein distances (stringdist) along with unrooted phylogenetic trees (ape). The raw public data were reprocessed by TCRdb itself: fastp quality trimming at Q25, MiXCR clonotype calling, in-frame beta chains only. For every CDR3 protein sequence, its rows merge into one entry that carries the most common genes and DNA. TCRdb assigned the V and J calls; the authors' analysis was not used. This sample gives 30,000 to 40,000 distinct CDR3 sequences in total; 36% of them show up just once. The ten top clones hold approximately 6.3% of the sample. The germline V gene encodes CDR1 MNHEY and CDR2 SMNVEV (reference sequence). V and J are trimmed by 6 bases and 0 bases, and the gene matches miss 6 bases of the junction. The CDR3 sequence holds 17 residues, the cysteine and phenylalanine included. The kept DNA is CDR3 alone, 51 bases in frame from the first base.

Points on this clonotype: The antigen it recognizes is unknown. One base away there is no much larger clone; base qualities are not given.

The time point label corresponds to: late sampling 161 to 241 days after vaccination in three convalescent patients. Positive SARS-CoV-2 PCR tests in the convalescent patients dated from March to December 2020, before Alpha, Beta and Delta variants emerged in the United States. Ficoll-Paque Plus gradient centrifugation was used to isolate PBMCs from whole blood, and the isolated PBMCs were then either used fresh or cryopreserved at -140C. The chain links TRBV27 with TRBJ2-6, and 9 bases in between align with TRBD1. The clonotype comes from a human donor who had recovered from COVID-19. The input for sequencing was CD4+ T cells from blood, taken about 7 months after SARS-CoV-2 vaccination. The nucleotides read TGTGCCAGCAGCCGGGACAGGGTTTACTCTGGGGCCAACGTCCTGACTTTC. This codes for CASSRDRVYSGANVLTF.